This is a list of T cell receptor beta chains from one sample in a study of shared clonotypes between healthy human individuals. Only in-frame clones appear in the TCRdb table, and some are missing; sequencing was by immunoSEQ multiplex PCR. Counted here are about 320,000 clones, roughly 91% occurring once; the ten biggest clones make up around 15%. Sequencing input: memory CD8+ T cells sorted from blood. All receptors derive from a man aged 18 to 29 in good health. Each CDR3 is given with its conserved first and last residue. The D gene is left open where the match is weak. For some rows the clone size is stated as once, few or many, or as a class when expanded; others skip it.

cdr3_nt cdr3_aa j_call v_call clone_size d_call
TGTGCCAGCAGAGTTTGGGGCACCGGGGAGCTGTTTTTT CASRVWGTGELFF TRBJ2-2 TRBV5-4 - -
TGCGCCAGCAGTGAGTTCGGGACTGAAGCTTTCTTT CASSEFGTEAFF TRBJ1-1 TRBV10-1 - -
TGTGCCAGCAGCTTTTGGACTAGCGGGGGGCCTAGGTACAATGAGCAGTTCTTC CASSFWTSGGPRYNEQFF TRBJ2-1 TRBV7-9 - TRBD2
TGTGCCAGCAGCCCAAACGTGGGGGGGCTAAACACCGGGGAGCTGTTTTTT CASSPNVGGLNTGELFF TRBJ2-2 TRBV7-9 - -
TGTGCCAGCACCTGGGGGCCCGGCTATGGCTACACCTTC CASTWGPGYGYTF TRBJ1-2 TRBV27 - -
TGTGCCAGCAGCTTAGAGGGGGGACAGCTAAACATTCAGTACTTC CASSLEGGQLNIQYF TRBJ2-4 TRBV7-9 - -
TGTGCCAGCAGCACAACGGGAGTCAATGAGCAGTTCTTC CASSTTGVNEQFF TRBJ2-1 TRBV11-2 - -
TGTGCCATCAGTGCGGCAGGTTGGAATGAAAAACTGTTTTTT CAISAAGWNEKLFF TRBJ1-4 TRBV10-3 - -
TGCAGCGGTGTCCCGGACAGCCGACAAGAGACCCAGTACTTC CSGVPDSRQETQYF TRBJ2-5 TRBV29-1 once -
TGTGCCAGTAGTGGGGTAGCGGCGAGAGAGCAGTACTTC CASSGVAAREQYF TRBJ2-7 TRBV19 - -
TGTGCCAGCGAGGGGGCGAGCACAGATACGCAGTATTTT CASEGASTDTQYF TRBJ2-3 TRBV2 - TRBD1
TGTGCTAGTCTGGGTCAGCCCTTCTACGAGCAGTACTTC CASLGQPFYEQYF TRBJ2-7 TRBV12-5 - -
TGCGCCAGCAGCCAAGATGGGGGGGTTGCCTACAATGAGCAGTTCTTC CASSQDGGVAYNEQFF TRBJ2-1 TRBV4-1 - TRBD2
TGTGCCAGCACCGAGGGGGCAGGGGGTTGGGGCACAGATACGCAGTATTTT CASTEGAGGWGTDTQYF TRBJ2-3 TRBV2 many TRBD1
TGTGCCAGCAGTGCGGGACTACTTAACAATGAGCAGTTCTTC CASSAGLLNNEQFF TRBJ2-1 TRBV6-5 - TRBD2
TGTGCCAGCAGTGAAGGGGGTCAGGGAGTTAGAGAGACCCAGTACTTC CASSEGGQGVRETQYF TRBJ2-5 TRBV2 once -
TGTGCCAGCAGCTTGGGTGGAGACTCCTACGAGCAGTACTTC CASSLGGDSYEQYF TRBJ2-7 TRBV5-6 - -
TGTGCCAGCACCTTCCAAGAGACCCAGTACTTC CASTFQETQYF TRBJ2-5 TRBV27 - -
TGTGCCAGCAGCTCTTACAGGGAAGAGACCCAGTACTTC CASSSYREETQYF TRBJ2-5 TRBV7-9 - -
TGTGCCAGCAGCTTGGGAGAAGGAATCTCCTATAATTCACCCCTCCACTTT CASSLGEGISYNSPLHF TRBJ1-6 TRBV5-4 - -
TGTGCCAGTAGAGCGGGGGTCACTGAAGCTTTCTTT CASRAGVTEAFF TRBJ1-1 TRBV19 - -
TGTGCCAGTAGTTACGGGTACACTGAAGCTTTCTTT CASSYGYTEAFF TRBJ1-1 TRBV19 - -
TGTGCCAGCAGTAGCGGCCGCTACGAGCAGTACTTC CASSSGRYEQYF TRBJ2-7 TRBV6-1 many -
TGTGCCAGCAGTTTATCTTCCTTGACGGCGTCCTACGAGCAGTACTTC CASSLSSLTASYEQYF TRBJ2-7 TRBV27 few -
TGTGCCAGCAGCTTAGGGGGGGAAATCTACGAGCAGTACTTC CASSLGGEIYEQYF TRBJ2-7 TRBV7-9 few -
TGTGCCAGCAGTTACAGCCAAGCTAACTATGGCTACACCTTC CASSYSQANYGYTF TRBJ1-2 TRBV6-9 - -
TGCGCCAGCAGGAGGGGGGGAGACACAGATACGCAGTATTTT CASRRGGDTDTQYF TRBJ2-3 TRBV10-2 once -
TGTGCCAGCAGTTTTCTGGCGGGGGGGCAAGAGCAGTTCTTC CASSFLAGGQEQFF TRBJ2-1 TRBV28 - TRBD2
TGTGCCATCCCCGGGACAGCCGATAATTCACCCCTCCACTTT CAIPGTADNSPLHF TRBJ1-6 TRBV6-1 - TRBD1
TGTGCCAGCAGTACAGGGGGCCCAACCCTTAACACCGGGGAGCTGTTTTTT CASSTGGPTLNTGELFF TRBJ2-2 TRBV2 - TRBD1
TGCGCCAGCAGCTGGCGTTATGTCCAACTTGGGGAGCTGTTTTTT CASSWRYVQLGELFF TRBJ2-2 TRBV5-1 - -
TGTGCCAGCAGCCCGGGACTAGCGGGCTCCTACAATGAGCAGTTCTTC CASSPGLAGSYNEQFF TRBJ2-1 TRBV9 many TRBD2
TGCGCCAGCAGCCAAGCAAAGGGGAGCAGCAATCAGCCCCAGCATTTT CASSQAKGSSNQPQHF TRBJ1-5 TRBV4-1 - -
TGCGCCAGCAGCTTGGACAGGGGACGGGATGGCTACACCTTC CASSLDRGRDGYTF TRBJ1-2 TRBV5-1 - TRBD1
TGTGCCAGCAGCCCACCGGACTGGAATGAGCAGTTCTTC CASSPPDWNEQFF TRBJ2-1 TRBV7-9 few -
TGTGCCAGCAGCGTTTCCGCGCGTCCTGAAAAACTGTTTTTT CASSVSARPEKLFF TRBJ1-4 TRBV9 - -
TGTGCCAGCAGTGACGGGTCTAGCACAGATACGCAGTATTTT CASSDGSSTDTQYF TRBJ2-3 TRBV6-4 - -
TGTGCCAGCAGTTTAGGATACTCCTACGAGCAGTACTTC CASSLGYSYEQYF TRBJ2-7 TRBV28 - -
TGTGCCAGCAGCCCCCCGAACGGGGCATTCTTGGGCTACACCTTC CASSPPNGAFLGYTF TRBJ1-2 TRBV27 - -
TGTGCCAGCAGCTTTAGTTCCGAGAGCGTTTATGGCTACACCTTC CASSFSSESVYGYTF TRBJ1-2 TRBV7-9 - -
TGTGCCAGCAGCTTAGGAGAGCTTCTAGCGGGCATGTTCTTC CASSLGELLAGMFF TRBJ2-1 TRBV7-9 - TRBD2
TGCGCCAGCAGCCACGAATACGGGACAGGGAACGAAAAACTGTTTTTT CASSHEYGTGNEKLFF TRBJ1-4 TRBV4-1 - TRBD1
TGCGCCAGCAGCCAGACGGGGCACCGAAATGAAAAACTGTTTTTT CASSQTGHRNEKLFF TRBJ1-4 TRBV4-3 - -
TGTGCCAGCAGCGCCCTTAGAGATCCTGAAGCTTTCTTT CASSALRDPEAFF TRBJ1-1 TRBV9 - -